The clone carrying this T cell receptor beta chain was detected once. Per the original data handling: Nucleated cell counts were estimated from reference gene primer amplification. The repertoire was sequenced with immunoSEQ multiplex PCR; TCRdb's copy has only in-frame clones and lacks some. From that table come the V and J calls and clone size; the DNA was used to work out D and trimming. The sample includes about 130,000 clones, approximately 84% seen only once; the top ten take 12%. Germline lookup yields CDR1 SEHNR and CDR2 FQNEAQ (reference sequence). The CDR3 has 12 amino acids. The ends were cut back, 3 bases at V and 7 bases at J, with 9 bases in the middle. This record comes from a study of blood T cell repertoires in COVID-19. Whole-study context: Sites in the United States, Italy and Spain provided acute and convalescent COVID-19 samples. PBMCs, B-cell-depleted T cells, or T cells were the source of the cDNA or gDNA that made up the material.

The sequenced sample was peripheral blood. The J gene is TRBJ1-1, the V gene TRBV7-9, with a weak D call TRBD1 (5 bases). This TCR came from a woman aged 60-75 years with acute or convalescent COVID-19. CDR3 sequence: CASSFGDSEAFF. The CDR3 DNA follows: TGTGCCAGCAGCTTCGGTGACAGTGAAGCTTTCTTT.